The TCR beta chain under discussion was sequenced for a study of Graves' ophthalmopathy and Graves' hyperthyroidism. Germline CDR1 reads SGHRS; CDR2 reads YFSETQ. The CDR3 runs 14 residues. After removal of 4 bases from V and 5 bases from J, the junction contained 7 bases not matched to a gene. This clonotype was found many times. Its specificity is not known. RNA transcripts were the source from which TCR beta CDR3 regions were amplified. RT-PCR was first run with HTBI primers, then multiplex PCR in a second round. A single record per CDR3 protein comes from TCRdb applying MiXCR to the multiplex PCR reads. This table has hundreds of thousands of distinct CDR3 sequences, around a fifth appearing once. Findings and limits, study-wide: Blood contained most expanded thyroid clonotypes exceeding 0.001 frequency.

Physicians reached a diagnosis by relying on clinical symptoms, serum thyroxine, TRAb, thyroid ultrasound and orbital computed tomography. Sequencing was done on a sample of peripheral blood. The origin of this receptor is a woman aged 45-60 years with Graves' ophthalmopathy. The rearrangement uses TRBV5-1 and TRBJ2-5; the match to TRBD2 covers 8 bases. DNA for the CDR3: TGCGCCAGCAGCCCGGGACTAGTTTTGGAGACCCAGTACTTC. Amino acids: CASSPGLVLETQYF.